This TCR beta chain stems from a study of human T cells and chemical hapten exposure. Study overall: An area of 2 cm by around 2 cm on upper inner arm skin received 2% DPC for sensitization. Overall study results and limits: The study found expanded TCRs formed significantly more large CDR3 similarity clusters than controls.

In TCRdb, the RACE reads were re-called with MiXCR into one record per CDR3 protein. Of just under 65,000 distinct CDR3 sequences in the sample, 8% to 13% are singletons; the top ten hold roughly 2%. The CDR3 sequence is 17 residues long. Per the germline V gene, CDR1 is SGHRS and CDR2 is YFSETQ. V was clipped by 3 bases and J by 4 bases; unmatched bases: 10. The time point denotes: patch test 3, about 24 weeks after DPC sensitization. As to treatment: therapeutic diphenylcyclopropenone sensitization with weekly scalp DPC. Ten or more counts support this clonotype. Its antigen is unknown. The sequences come from whole blood, collected in connection with sensitization to the hapten diphenylcyclopropenone (DPC). This rearrangement joins TRBV5-1 to TRBJ2-5, with TRBD2 matching over 12 bases. The sequence came from a woman aged 30 to 39 with alopecia areata. Some clones in this sample may be carry-over from other donors' samples. The CDR3 DNA follows: TGCGCCAGCAGCTCCGACCCGGGACTAGCGGGTGGAGAGACCCAGTACTTC. Encoded protein: CASSSDPGLAGGETQYF.